The entry that follows covers one TCR beta chain sequence. Its target is unknown. The CDR3 runs to 13 residues. Trimming took 5 bases from V and 6 from J, leaving 14 bases between them. Germline CDR1 reads SNHLY; CDR2 reads FYNNEI. The record originates from a study of T cells in Graves' hyperthyroidism and ophthalmopathy. Points from the study as a whole: Ophthalmopathy stood apart from stable hyperthyroidism in a 13 V-J model. The model's output predicted ophthalmopathy at a median of 6.5 months prior to onset.

The investigators amplified TCR beta CDR3 regions from RNA transcripts. The HTBI primer set was used in a first-round RT-PCR of the TCR CDR3. TCRdb fed the multiplex PCR reads into MiXCR, producing one record per CDR3 protein. The table includes about 560,000 distinct CDR3 sequences, roughly 46% detected once. The TCR was taken from a woman aged 18 to 35 with Graves' hyperthyroidism. The sequenced material came from peripheral blood or thyroid tissue (not recorded which). The chain is built from TRBV2 and TRBJ2-7; a possible D gene is TRBD1 (6 bases). CDR3 sequence reads: CASSFKDSSEQYF. The CDR3 coding sequence is TGTGCCAGCAGTTTCAAGGACAGTTCCGAGCAGTACTTC.